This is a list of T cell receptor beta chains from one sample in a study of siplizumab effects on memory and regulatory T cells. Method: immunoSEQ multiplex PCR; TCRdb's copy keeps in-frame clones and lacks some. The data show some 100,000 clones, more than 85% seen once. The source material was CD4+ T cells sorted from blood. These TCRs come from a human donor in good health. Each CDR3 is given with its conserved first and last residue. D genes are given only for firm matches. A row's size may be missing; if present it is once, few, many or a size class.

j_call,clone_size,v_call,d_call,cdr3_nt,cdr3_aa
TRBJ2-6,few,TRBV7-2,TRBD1,TGTGCCAGCAGCCCAAAGGGACAGGGGGCGGGGGCCAACGTCCTGACTTTC,CASSPKGQGAGANVLTF
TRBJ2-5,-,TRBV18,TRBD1,TGTGCCAGCTCACAAGGACAGGGGTCGGGTGAGACCCAGTACTTC,CASSQGQGSGETQYF
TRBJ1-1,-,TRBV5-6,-,TGTGCCAGCAGCTTGGCCAATACTGAAGCTTTCTTT,CASSLANTEAFF
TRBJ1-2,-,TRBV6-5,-,TGTGCCAGCCATACTAGGGGACAAAATAACTATGGCTACACCTTC,CASHTRGQNNYGYTF
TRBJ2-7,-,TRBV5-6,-,TGTGCCAGCAGCAAACCAGGGATTGGTGTCTACGAGCAGTACTTC,CASSKPGIGVYEQYF
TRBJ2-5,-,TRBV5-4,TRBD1,TGTGCCAGCAGCTTAAGGACAGGGGAGACCCAGTACTTC,CASSLRTGETQYF
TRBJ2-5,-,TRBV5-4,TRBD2,TGTGCCAGCAGCTTGGGTAGCGGGGGATTCCAAGAGACCCAGTACTTC,CASSLGSGGFQETQYF
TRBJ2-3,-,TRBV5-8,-,TGTGCCAGCAGCCCCACAGGTAGCGCTCCTCCTAGCACAGATACGCAGTATTTT,CASSPTGSAPPSTDTQYF
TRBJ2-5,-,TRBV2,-,TGTGCCAGCACCAAAGGACCCGCTAGCGTACAGACCCAGTACTTC,CASTKGPASVQTQYF
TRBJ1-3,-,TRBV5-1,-,TGCGCCAGCAGTAGAGACAGTTATGGAAACACCATATATTTT,CASSRDSYGNTIYF
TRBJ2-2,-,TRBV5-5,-,TGTGCCAGCAGCCTGACGCCGGGGGACACCGGGGAGCTGTTTTTT,CASSLTPGDTGELFF
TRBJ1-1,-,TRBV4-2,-,TGTGCCAGCAGCCAAGTCCAGGGTTTGGGCACTGAAGCTTTCTTT,CASSQVQGLGTEAFF
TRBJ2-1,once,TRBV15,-,TGTGCCACCAGCAGTCAGACAGGGGAGGGTGAGCAGTTCTTC,CATSSQTGEGEQFF
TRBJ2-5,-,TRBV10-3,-,TGTGCCATCAAGGAGGACAGACAAGAGACCCAGTACTTC,CAIKEDRQETQYF
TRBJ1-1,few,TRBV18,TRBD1,TGTGCCAGCTCACTCGGGACAGGGAAAACTGAAGCTTTCTTT,CASSLGTGKTEAFF
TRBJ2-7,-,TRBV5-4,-,TGTGCCAGCAGCCCTGACAGTGGAAGGGCGTCCGAGCAGTACTTC,CASSPDSGRASEQYF
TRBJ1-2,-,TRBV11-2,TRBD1,TGTGCCAGCAGCTTACCAGGGGGCCGGGGCTATGGCTACACCTTC,CASSLPGGRGYGYTF
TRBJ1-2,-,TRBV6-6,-,TGTGCCAGCAGGCTCGACAGCATCCCCCCTGGCTACACCTTC,CASRLDSIPPGYTF